The 23 T cell receptor beta chains below come from one sample, sequenced in a study of blood T cells in healthy people across ages (dated by TCRdb to 2015 to 2017). Libraries were built with 5' RACE. The run used an Illumina HiSeq 2500. A second PCR of about 6 to 12 cycles was performed with a sample-barcoded 5' primer and a J-beta primer mix. Using fastp at Q25 and MiXCR, TCRdb reprocessed the public reads and kept productive beta chains. For every CDR3 protein sequence, its rows merge into one entry that carries the most common genes and DNA. The sample records about a million distinct CDR3 sequences, 35% to 40% of which are singletons. The ten largest account for about an eighth of the sample. The source material was blood. The source of these receptors is a man younger than 30 in good health.

This clonotype appeared a few times. The gene calls are TRBV4-3 and TRBJ2-4; D gene unclear. Germline V CDR1 and CDR2: LGHNA, YSLEER. V was clipped by 1 base and J by 3 bases, with 13 bases between them. There are 16 residues in the CDR3. The CDR3 spells CASSQGTGRNKNIQYF. The CDR3 DNA is TGCGCCAGCAGCCAAGGGACGGGCCGAAACAAAAACATTCAGTACTTC.

The rearrangement uses TRBV5-5 and TRBJ2-2, with unresolved D. The ends were cut back, 0 bases at V and 3 bases at J, with 12 bases in the middle. The length of the CDR3 is 16 residues. Germline loops: CDR1 SGHKS, CDR2 YYEKEE (reference sequence). Here the CDR3 DNA reads TGTGCCAGCAGCTTGGGGCTAGTTGGCGACACCGGGGAGCTGTTTTTT. Its translation is CASSLGLVGDTGELFF.

The chain couples TRBV2 to TRBJ2-2; the D gene could be TRBD1 or TRBD2 (6 bases each). Germline CDR1 SNHLY, CDR2 FYNNEI. The CDR3 spans 12 residues. The V and J ends lost 7 bases and 7 bases respectively, with 10 bases between them. The CDR3, as DNA: TGTGCCAGCAACAGGGAGGACGGGGAGCTGTTTTTT. Translating gives CASNREDGELFF.

This clonotype came up many times. The CDR3 sequence is CASSYSGGGTEAFF. CDR3 bases: TGTGCCAGCAGTTACTCAGGAGGGGGCACTGAAGCTTTCTTT. The chain couples TRBV6-2 or TRBV6-3 to TRBJ1-1; TRBD1 is a possible D gene (6 bases). The germline V gene has CDR1 MNHEY and CDR2 SVGEGT. Trimming left V 0 bases short and J 4 bases short, with 9 bases between. This CDR3 is 14 amino acids long.

In the case of this clonotype: An end of the junction differs from the germline gene, which may be a read error. V and J are TRBV4-1 and TRBJ2-4; 8 bases line up with TRBD1. CDR3 length: 15 residues. Germline lookup yields CDR1 MGHRA and CDR2 YSYEKL. CDR3 sequence: CASSQVGQGKNIQCF. CDR3 bases: TGCGCCAGCAGCCAAGTAGGACAGGGAAAAAACATTCAGTGCTTC.

V is TRBV10-2 and J is TRBJ2-3, with 7 bases lining up with TRBD2. V shed 8 bases and J 6 bases; nucleotides not matched to a gene: 11. From germline, CDR1 is WSHSY and CDR2 SAAADI. This CDR3 contains 14 residues. Written as DNA, the CDR3 is TGCGCCAGCGGCCAAGGCGGGGGATCGGATACGCAGTATTTT. Its protein is CASGQGGGSDTQYF.

This clonotype appeared a few times. CDR3 sequence reads: CAIRPGQETGELFF. In nucleotides, the CDR3 is TGTGCCATCAGACCGGGACAGGAGACCGGGGAGCTGTTTTTT. This rearrangement joins TRBV10-3 to TRBJ2-2, with 8 bases matching TRBD1. The junction had 5 bases not matched to a gene; V was cut back by 6 bases and J by 5 bases. The CDR3 is made up of 14 amino acids. The germline V gene encodes CDR1 ENHRY and CDR2 SYGVKD.

The chain is built from TRBV15 and TRBJ1-4; maybe TRBD1 (5 bases). Germline CDR1 and CDR2: LNHNV and YYDKDF (reference sequence). Between the trimmed V and J ends, which lost 5 bases and 0 bases, there was a span of 13 bases. The CDR3 has 16 amino acids. As DNA, the CDR3 is TGTGCCACCAGCGCAAAAAGACAGCCAACTAATGAAAAACTGTTTTTT. This translates into CATSAKRQPTNEKLFF. The complete variable domain, with remaining parts taken from reference TRBV15 and TRBJ1-4, reads DAMVIQNPRYQVTQFGKPVTLSCSQTLNHNVMYWYQQKSSQAPKLLFHYYDKDFNNEADTPDNFQSRRPNTSFCFLDIRSPGLGDTAMYLCATSAKRQPTNEKLFFGSGTQLSVL.

This rearrangement joins TRBV7-3 to TRBJ1-2, with a possible D match to TRBD1 (6 bases). The V gene's germline CDR1 is SGHTA and CDR2 FQGTGA. The CDR3 is 15 residues long. The V end was cut by 3 bases, the J end by 2 bases, with 13 bases between. The CDR3 loop is CASSLGGTQNYGYTF. The CDR3 nucleotides read TGTGCCAGCAGCTTGGGGGGGACACAAAACTATGGCTACACCTTC.

The chain has TRBV6-2 or TRBV6-3 and TRBJ2-7; possible D gene TRBD1, 6 bases. Germline lookup yields CDR1 MNHEY and CDR2 SVGEGT. Trimming removed 6 bases from V and 6 bases from J, with 24 bases in between. This CDR3 comprises 16 residues. The CDR3 is CASSLDRSQEVGEQYF. CDR3 nucleotides: TGTGCCAGCAGCCTCGACAGGTCCCAAGAGGTTGGCGAGCAGTACTTC.

The V and J genes are TRBV6-5 and TRBJ1-6, with 8 nucleotides matching TRBD1. The CDR3 consists of 16 residues. J lost 6 bases, V lost 0 bases, and 4 bases had no gene match. Looked up from germline, CDR1 is MNHEY and CDR2 is SVGAGI. CDR3 protein: CASSYSRGQANSPLHF. The CDR3 region has the DNA TGTGCCAGCAGTTACTCGAGGGGACAGGCTAATTCACCCCTCCACTTT.

The table lists this clonotype with a few counts. This chain uses TRBV7-2 with TRBJ1-4; no firm D call. The germline V gene encodes CDR1 SGHTA and CDR2 FQGNSA. V was cut by 4 bases and J by 8 bases, with 20 bases left in between. The CDR3 loop spans 16 amino acids. The CDR3, as DNA: TGTGCCAGCAGCTCCGCAGCAGTCCAGGAGGAGGAAAAACTGTTTTTT. Protein: CASSSAAVQEEEKLFF.

The rearrangement joins TRBV12-3 or TRBV12-4 to TRBJ2-1; 8 bases line up with TRBD2. CDR3 length: 15 residues. The J segment lost 13 bases and the V segment lost 2 bases, leaving 13 bases of the junction unmatched. The CDR3 spells CASSLMAGGSETQFF. The CDR3 DNA is TGTGCCAGCAGTTTAATGGCGGGGGGATCGGAGACCCAGTTCTTC.

V is TRBV20-1 and J is TRBJ1-2, with 7 bases identical to TRBD1. This CDR3 has 15 residues. Trimming removed 2 bases from V and 5 bases from J; junction bases left unmatched: 11. CDR1 is DFQATT and CDR2 is SNEGSKA in the germline V gene (reference sequence). CDR3 sequence (DNA): TGCAGTGCTAGACACCTCGTTCAGGGGGGATATGGCTACACCTTC. It yields the protein CSARHLVQGGYGYTF.

This clonotype was seen more than once but under ten times. The chain couples TRBV12-3 or TRBV12-4 to TRBJ1-2, with D possibly matching TRBD1 (5 bases). The CDR3 loop spans 12 amino acids. Trimming shortened V by 7 bases and J by 6 bases, and 12 bases separated the two germline ends. The CDR3 reads CASTTRGNGYTF. The CDR3 DNA follows: TGTGCCAGCACCACGAGGGGAAATGGCTACACCTTC.

This clonotype was picked up a small number of times. The rearrangement joins TRBV6-2 or TRBV6-3 to TRBJ2-1; 10 nucleotides align to TRBD2. Germline CDR1 MNHEY, CDR2 SVGEGT. The length of the CDR3 is 14 residues. V trimming: 2 bases; J trimming: 15 bases; junction bases outside the gene matches: 10. The chain's CDR3 is CASSYTSGEFGVFF. The CDR3 DNA sequence: TGTGCCAGCAGTTACACTAGCGGGGAATTTGGGGTGTTCTTC.

This chain links TRBV6-5 with TRBJ2-1; D is uncertain. Germline lookup yields CDR1 MNHEY and CDR2 SVGAGI. The CDR3 length is 13 residues. Trimming removed 2 bases at V and 4 bases at J, with 6 bases between. The CDR3 here is CASSYEQYNEQFF. For the CDR3, the DNA is TGTGCCAGCAGTTACGAACAGTACAATGAGCAGTTCTTC.

The V gene is TRBV5-1, the J gene TRBJ2-5; D remains ambiguous. From germline, CDR1 is SGHRS and CDR2 YFSETQ. Trimming stripped 0 bases from V and 1 base from J, with 7 bases between. The CDR3 length is 14 residues. For the CDR3, the DNA is TGCGCCAGCAGCTTGGAGGCAGCCCAAGAGACCCAGTACTTC. It yields the protein CASSLEAAQETQYF.

This clonotype was picked up a small number of times. The chain is built from TRBV18 and TRBJ2-4; TRBD1 agrees at 8 bases. The DNA end lines up better with TRBJ2-7; the J call may be wrong. The germline CDR1 and CDR2 sequences are KGHSH and LQKENI. CDR3 size: 14 residues. The CDR3 reads CASSPPGTGNEQYF. CDR3 in DNA: TGTGCCAGCTCACCACCAGGGACAGGTAACGAGCAGTACTTC.

The CDR3 DNA is TGCAGCGCTGGGACAGGGGAAAATTCACCCCTCCACTTT. It specifies CSAGTGENSPLHF. The gene calls are TRBV29-1 and TRBJ1-6; TRBD1 aligns across 10 bases. This CDR3 contains 13 residues. J gave up 7 bases and V 7 bases, and 4 bases lay outside the gene matches. Looked up from germline, CDR1 is SQVTM and CDR2 is ANQGSEA.

This chain connects TRBV6-2 or TRBV6-3 to TRBJ2-1, with 15 bases fitting TRBD2. The CDR3 covers 15 residues. Per the germline V gene, CDR1 is MNHEY and CDR2 is SVGEGT. J lost 4 bases, V lost 10 bases, and 5 bases had no gene match. CDR3 in DNA: TGTGCCATCGTCGGGACTAGCGGGGGGTACAATGAGCAGTTCTTC. Translated, it gives CAIVGTSGGYNEQFF.

The rearrangement uses TRBV29-1 and TRBJ1-5; 9 bases are shared with TRBD1. The CDR3 totals 14 residues. CDR1 is SQVTM and CDR2 is ANQGSEA in the germline V gene. V gave up 4 bases and J gave up 4 bases; unmatched junction bases: 5. Written as DNA, the CDR3 is TGCAGCGTTGCGACAGGGGGTGGGAATCAGCCCCAGCATTTT. Encoded protein: CSVATGGGNQPQHF.

In DNA, the CDR3 is TGTGCCAGCCGACTAAACGGACAGGGCGGCAATCAGCCCCAGCATTTT. It encodes CASRLNGQGGNQPQHF. The chain joins TRBV27 to TRBJ1-5, with 8 positions matching TRBD1. The CDR3 is 16 residues long. V lost 8 bases to trimming and J lost 2 bases; unmatched junction nucleotides: 11. CDR1 is MNHEY and CDR2 is SMNVEV in the germline V gene (reference sequence).